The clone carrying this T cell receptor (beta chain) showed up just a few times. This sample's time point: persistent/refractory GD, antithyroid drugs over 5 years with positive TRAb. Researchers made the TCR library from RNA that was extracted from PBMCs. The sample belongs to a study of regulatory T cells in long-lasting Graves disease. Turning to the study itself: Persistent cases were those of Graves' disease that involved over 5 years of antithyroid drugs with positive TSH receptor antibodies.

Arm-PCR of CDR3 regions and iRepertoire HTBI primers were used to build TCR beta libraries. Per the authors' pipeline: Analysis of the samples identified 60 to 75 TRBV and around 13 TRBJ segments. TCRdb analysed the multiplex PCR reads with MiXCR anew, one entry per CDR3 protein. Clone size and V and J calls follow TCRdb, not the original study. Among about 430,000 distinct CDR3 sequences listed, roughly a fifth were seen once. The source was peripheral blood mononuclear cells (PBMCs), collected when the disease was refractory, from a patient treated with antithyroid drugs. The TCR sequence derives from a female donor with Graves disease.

CDR3 nucleotides: TGTGCCAGCAGCTCAAGGGGGGTTTCACCCCTCCACTTT. It codes for CASSSRGVSPLHF. The V gene is TRBV14, the J gene TRBJ1-6, with D tentatively TRBD1 (6 bases). CDR3 length: 13 amino acids. The V gene lost 5 bases and the J gene lost 9 bases, with 11 bases spanning the gap. CDR1 is SGHDN, CDR2 FVKESK, per germline.